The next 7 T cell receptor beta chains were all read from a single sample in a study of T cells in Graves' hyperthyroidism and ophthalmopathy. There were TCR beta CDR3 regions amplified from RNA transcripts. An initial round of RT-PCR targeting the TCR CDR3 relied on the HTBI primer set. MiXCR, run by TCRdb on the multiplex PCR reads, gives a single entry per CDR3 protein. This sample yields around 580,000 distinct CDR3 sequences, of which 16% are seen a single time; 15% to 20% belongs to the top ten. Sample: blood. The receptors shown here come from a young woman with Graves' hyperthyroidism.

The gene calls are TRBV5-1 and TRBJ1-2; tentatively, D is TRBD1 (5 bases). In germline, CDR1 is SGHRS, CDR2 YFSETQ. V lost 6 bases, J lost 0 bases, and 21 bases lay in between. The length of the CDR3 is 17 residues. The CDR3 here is CASKARTTKNPNYGYTF. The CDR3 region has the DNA TGCGCCAGCAAAGCTCGGACAACAAAAAACCCTAACTATGGCTACACCTTC.

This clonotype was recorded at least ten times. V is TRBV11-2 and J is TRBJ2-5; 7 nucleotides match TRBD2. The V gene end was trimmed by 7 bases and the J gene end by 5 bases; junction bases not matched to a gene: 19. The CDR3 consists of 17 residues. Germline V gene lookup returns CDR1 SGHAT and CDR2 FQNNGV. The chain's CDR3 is CASTARVMAGDGETQYF. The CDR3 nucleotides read TGTGCCAGCACGGCTAGAGTCATGGCGGGAGATGGGGAGACCCAGTACTTC. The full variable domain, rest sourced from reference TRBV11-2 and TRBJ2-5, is EAGVAQSPRYKIIEKRQSVAFWCNPISGHATLYWYQQILGQGPKLLIQFQNNGVVDDSQLPKDRFSAERLKGVDSTLKIQPAKLEDSAVYLCASTARVMAGDGETQYFGPGTRLLVL.

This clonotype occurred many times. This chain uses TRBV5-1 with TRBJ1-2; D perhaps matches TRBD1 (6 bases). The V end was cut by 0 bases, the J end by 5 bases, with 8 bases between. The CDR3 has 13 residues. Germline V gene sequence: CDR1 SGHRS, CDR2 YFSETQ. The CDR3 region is CASSLDREYGYTF. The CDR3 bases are TGCGCCAGCAGCTTGGACAGGGAGTATGGCTACACCTTC.

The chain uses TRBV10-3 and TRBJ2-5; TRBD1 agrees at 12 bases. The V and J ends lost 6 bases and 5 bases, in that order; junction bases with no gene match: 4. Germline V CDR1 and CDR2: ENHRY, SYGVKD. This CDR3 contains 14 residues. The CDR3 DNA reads TGTGCCATCAGGAGGGACAGGGGGCTGGAGACCCAGTACTTC. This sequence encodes CAIRRDRGLETQYF.

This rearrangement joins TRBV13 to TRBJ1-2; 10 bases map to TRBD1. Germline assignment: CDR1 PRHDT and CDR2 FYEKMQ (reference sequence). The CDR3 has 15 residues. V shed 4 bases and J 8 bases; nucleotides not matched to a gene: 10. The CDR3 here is CASSSDRGTGEGYTF. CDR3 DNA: TGTGCCAGCAGCTCCGACCGGGGGACAGGGGAAGGCTACACCTTC. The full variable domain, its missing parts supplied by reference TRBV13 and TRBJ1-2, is AAGVIQSPRHLIKEKRETATLKCYPIPRHDTVYWYQQGPGQDPQFLISFYEKMQSDKGSIPDRFSAQQFSDYHSELNMSSLELGDSALYFCASSSDRGTGEGYTFGSGTRLTVV.

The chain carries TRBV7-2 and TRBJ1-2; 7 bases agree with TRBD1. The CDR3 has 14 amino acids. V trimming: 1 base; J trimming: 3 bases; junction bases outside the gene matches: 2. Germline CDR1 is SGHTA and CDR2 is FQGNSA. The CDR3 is CASSLEGAYYGYTF. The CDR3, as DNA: TGTGCCAGCAGCTTAGAGGGGGCGTACTATGGCTACACCTTC. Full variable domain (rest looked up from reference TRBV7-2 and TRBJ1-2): GAGVSQSPSNKVTEKGKDVELRCDPISGHTALYWYRQSLGQGLEFLIYFQGNSAPDKSGLPSDRFSAERTGGSVSTLTIQRTQQEDSAVYLCASSLEGAYYGYTFGSGTRLTVV.

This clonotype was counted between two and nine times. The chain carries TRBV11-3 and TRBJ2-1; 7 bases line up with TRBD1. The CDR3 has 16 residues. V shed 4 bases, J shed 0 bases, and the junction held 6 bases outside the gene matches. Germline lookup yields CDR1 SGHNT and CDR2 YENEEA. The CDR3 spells CASSYVDRDSYNEQFF. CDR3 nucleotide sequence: TGTGCCAGCAGCTACGTAGACAGGGACTCCTACAATGAGCAGTTCTTC. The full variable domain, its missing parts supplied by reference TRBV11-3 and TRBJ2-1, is EAGVVQSPRYKIIEKKQPVAFWCNPISGHNTLYWYLQNLGQGPELLIRYENEEAVDDSQLPKDRFSAERLKGVDSTLKIQPAELGDSAVYLCASSYVDRDSYNEQFFGPGTRLTVL.